This TCR beta chain stems from a study of CD8 T cells in Susac syndrome. Random hexamers primed reverse transcription of about 0.45 to 1 ug RNA. immunoSEQ multiplex PCR amplified TCR beta CDR3 across 54 Vbeta, 13 Jbeta. TCRdb recomputed calls from the immunoSEQ multiplex PCR reads with MiXCR, one row per CDR3 protein. The sample contains around 170,000 distinct CDR3 sequences, around 95% of which appear only once. This receptor was obtained from a human donor with Susac syndrome. Sequencing used CD4+ T cells from PBMCs.

The CDR3 DNA is TGTGCCAGCAGTTTGCCCGCCGGGGGGCAAGAGACCCAGTACTTC. Translation: CASSLPAGGQETQYF. V usage is TRBV28 and J usage is TRBJ2-5; 7 nucleotides align to TRBD2. Germline trimming cut 3 bases from V and 2 bases from J; bases unmatched to any gene: 6. This CDR3 is 15 amino acids long. Germline V lookup: CDR1 MDHEN, CDR2 SYDVKM. Based on the CDR3 plus reference TRBV28 and TRBJ2-5, the full variable domain is DVKVTQSSRYLVKRTGEKVFLECVQDMDHENMFWYRQDPGLGLRLIYFSYDVKMKEKGDIPEGYSVSREKKERFSLILESASTNQTSMYLCASSLPAGGQETQYFGPGTRLLVL.